Sequencing of this T cell receptor (beta chain) was carried out in a study of memory CD8 T cells in hepatitis C reinfection. Germline assignment: CDR1 MDHEN and CDR2 SYDVKM. The CDR3 sequence is 15 residues long. Time point indicated: peak reinfection, 3 to 8 weeks after reinfection detection. No in vitro expansion preceded TCR sequencing of the sorted cells. Measured with immunoSEQ multiplex PCR; TCRdb has only the in-frame clones, and not every one. The sample yields 40,000 to 45,000 clones, roughly 90% seen once. Specimen: naive CD8+ T cells sorted from blood. The rearrangement joins TRBV28 to TRBJ2-5; 7 bases agree with TRBD1. The DNA end lines up better with TRBJ2-7; the J call may be wrong. The clonotype comes from a man aged 18-30 years with hepatitis C virus infection. This chain's CDR3 is CASSLIRDSSYEQYF. The CDR3 DNA is TGTGCCAGCAGTTTAATCCGGGACAGTTCCTACGAGCAGTACTTC.